This T cell receptor (beta chain) was found in a study of OX40 agonist ivuxolimab in advanced cancers. Study-level background: Patients received intravenous ivuxolimab every 2 weeks at 0.01 to 10 mg/kg.

Sequencing used immunoSEQ multiplex PCR; TCRdb keeps in-frame clones, though not all of them. The sample has nearly 80,000 clones, roughly four fifths seen once. The receptor comes from an adult with an advanced solid tumor such as melanoma, head and neck, liver or kidney cancer. Material: CD4+ or CD8+ T cells sorted from blood, obtained in a trial of the OX40 agonist ivuxolimab.

The CDR3 DNA reads TGCGCCAGCAGCCGGCGGGCAGCGGGAGGACTCGCCTACGAGCAGTACTTC. It translates to CASSRRAAGGLAYEQYF. This chain connects TRBV5-1 to TRBJ2-7, with 9 bases lining up with TRBD2. The V segment lost 4 bases and the J segment 2 bases; nucleotides outside the gene matches: 13. Germline V gene data show CDR1 as SGHRS and CDR2 as YFSETQ. This CDR3 region has 17 residues. The full variable domain, its missing parts supplied by reference TRBV5-1 and TRBJ2-7, is KAGVTQTPRYLIKTRGQQVTLSCSPISGHRSVSWYQQTPGQGLQFLFEYFSETQRNKGNFPGRFSGRQFSNSRSEMNVSTLELGDSALYLCASSRRAAGGLAYEQYFGPGTRLTVT.